These 25 T cell receptor beta chains originate from one sample sequenced in a study of blood T cell repertoires in COVID-19. The table came from immunoSEQ multiplex PCR; TCRdb's copy has only in-frame clones and leaves some out. The sample includes over 200,000 clones, 83% seen only once; the top ten take approximately 6%. The sequencing sample was made of peripheral blood. The receptors stem from a man older than 75 with acute or convalescent COVID-19.

This clone showed up just once. The chain employs TRBV28 and TRBJ2-3; 7 nucleotides agree with TRBD2. Germline V gives CDR1 MDHEN, CDR2 SYDVKM. V dropped 5 bases and J dropped 1; count of bases not matched to a gene: 3. CDR3 length equals 14 residues. The CDR3 nucleotides read TGTGCCAGCAGTCCCCGGGGGGGCACAGATACGCAGTATTTT. It specifies CASSPRGGTDTQYF.

In this sample, this clone turned up a few times. Within the sample, other DNA sequences also encode this same CDR3. The chain has TRBV5-1 and TRBJ2-3, with 7 nucleotides matching TRBD1. The CDR3 contains 14 residues. V shed 0 bases and J 4 bases; nucleotides not matched to a gene: 2. CDR1 SGHRS and CDR2 YFSETQ come from the germline V gene. The CDR3 DNA sequence: TGCGCCAGCAGCTTGGGACAGGGCCCAGATACGCAGTATTTT. Translating gives CASSLGQGPDTQYF.

In this sample, this clone turned up once. V is TRBV18 and J is TRBJ2-2, with 7 positions matching TRBD2. This CDR3 is 16 amino acids long. V shed 0 bases and J 5 bases; nucleotides not matched to a gene: 6. Germline loops: CDR1 KGHSH, CDR2 LQKENI. CDR3 nucleotide sequence: TGTGCCAGCTCACCACCGGCGGGAGAGAGAACCGGGGAGCTGTTTTTT. Translation: CASSPPAGERTGELFF. The full variable domain, in which reference TRBV18 and TRBJ2-2 provide the parts outside the CDR3, is NAGVMQNPRHLVRRRGQEARLRCSPMKGHSHVYWYRQLPEEGLKFMVYLQKENIIDESGMPKERFSAEFPKEGPSILRIQQVVRGDSAAYFCASSPPAGERTGELFFGEGSRLTVL.

This clone was seen a few times. V and J are TRBV4-1 and TRBJ1-3; no definite D call. Looked up from germline, CDR1 is MGHRA and CDR2 is YSYEKL. Trimming removed 3 bases from V and 0 bases from J, with 6 bases in between. The CDR3 contains 14 residues. In DNA form, the CDR3 reads TGCGCCAGCAGCCAGAGGGACTCTGGAAACACCATATATTTT. As protein: CASSQRDSGNTIYF.

The rearrangement uses TRBV3-1 (or the pseudogene TRBV3-2) and TRBJ2-3, with unresolved D. Looked up from germline, CDR1 is LGHDT and CDR2 is YNNKEL (reference sequence). The CDR3 totals 13 residues. Trimming stripped 1 base from V and 14 bases from J, with 16 bases between. The CDR3 region has the DNA TGTGCCAGCAGCCAAGGCACCCCCGCGGTAAGGTATTTT. It codes for CASSQGTPAVRYF.

This chain connects TRBV7-6 to TRBJ2-1; D gene ambiguous. The length of the CDR3 is 15 residues. V dropped 3 bases and J dropped 0 bases, with 9 bases sitting between them. Germline V gives CDR1 SGHVS, CDR2 FNYEAQ. The CDR3: CASSFQQSSYNEQFF. The DNA for the CDR3 is TGTGCCAGCAGCTTTCAACAGTCCTCCTACAATGAGCAGTTCTTC.

The J gene is TRBJ1-2, the V gene TRBV28; D is unclear. The CDR3 is made up of 17 amino acids. The germline V gene encodes CDR1 MDHEN and CDR2 SYDVKM. V was shortened by 3 bases and J by 0 bases, with 17 bases between the two germline ends. CDR3 protein: CASSLGVVPGANYGYTF. CDR3 DNA: TGTGCCAGCAGTTTGGGAGTAGTTCCGGGAGCTAACTATGGCTACACCTTC.

This clone was seen at least ten times. The chain joins TRBV6-7 to TRBJ2-2; 8 nucleotides line up with TRBD1. TRBV6-7 is treated as an ORF (open reading frame) with a function not yet certain. Losses at the gene ends were 4 bases for V and 6 bases for J; bases not matched to a gene: 1. This CDR3 region has 13 residues. The CDR3 sequence: CASSLGQAGELFF. In DNA, the CDR3 is TGTGCCAGCAGTTTGGGACAGGCCGGGGAGCTGTTTTTT.

V usage is TRBV27 and J usage is TRBJ2-3, with D possibly matching TRBD2 (7 bases). Germline V lookup: CDR1 MNHEY, CDR2 SMNVEV (reference sequence). V dropped 6 bases and J dropped 1 base, with 14 bases sitting between them. CDR3 length: 15 amino acids. CDR3 sequence reads: CASSLSGGRTDTQYF. CDR3 DNA sequence: TGTGCCAGCAGCCTTTCCGGGGGGCGCACAGATACGCAGTATTTT.

A remark on this clone: Other DNA sequences in this specimen translate into the identical CDR3. As DNA, the CDR3 is TGTGCCAGCAGTGGACAGGGGGTAGAGACCCAGTACTTC. It codes for CASSGQGVETQYF. The chain is built from TRBV2 and TRBJ2-5; the match to TRBD1 covers 9 bases. The V segment lost 4 bases and the J segment 4 bases; nucleotides outside the gene matches: 1. The CDR3 is made up of 13 amino acids. CDR1 is SNHLY and CDR2 is FYNNEI in the germline V gene. Based on the CDR3 plus reference TRBV2 and TRBJ2-5, the full variable domain is EPEVTQTPSHQVTQMGQEVILRCVPISNHLYFYWYRQILGQKVEFLVSFYNNEISEKSEIFDDQFSVERPDGSNFTLKIRSTKLEDSAMYFCASSGQGVETQYFGPGTRLLVL.

The chain recombines TRBV15 with TRBJ2-3; the match to TRBD1 covers 10 bases. The junction had 2 bases not matched to a gene; V was cut back by 5 bases and J by 3 bases. From germline, CDR1 is LNHNV and CDR2 YYDKDF (reference sequence). CDR3 length: 14 amino acids. CDR3 sequence reads: CATSWGQGTDTQYF. CDR3 DNA: TGTGCCACCAGCTGGGGACAGGGGACAGATACGCAGTATTTT.

This clone occurred a few times. The V gene is TRBV18, the J gene TRBJ2-7; no reliable D call. This CDR3 contains 11 residues. Germline CDR1 reads KGHSH; CDR2 reads LQKENI. Between the trimmed V and J ends, which lost 6 bases and 5 bases, there was a span of 8 bases. CDR3 nucleotide sequence: TGTGCCAGCTCTCAGGTGGACGAGCAGTACTTC. It codes for CASSQVDEQYF. Filled out from reference TRBV18 and TRBJ2-7, the complete variable domain reads NAGVMQNPRHLVRRRGQEARLRCSPMKGHSHVYWYRQLPEEGLKFMVYLQKENIIDESGMPKERFSAEFPKEGPSILRIQQVVRGDSAAYFCASSQVDEQYFGPGTRLTVT.

The chain couples TRBV5-1 to TRBJ2-1; 9 positions match TRBD1. V dropped 5 bases and J dropped 4; count of bases not matched to a gene: 4. Germline V gene data show CDR1 as SGHRS and CDR2 as YFSETQ. CDR3 length: 14 residues. In DNA, the CDR3 is TGCGCCAGCAGAACCGGGACAGGGTACAATGAGCAGTTCTTC. Protein product: CASRTGTGYNEQFF. The full variable domain, its missing parts supplied by reference TRBV5-1 and TRBJ2-1, is KAGVTQTPRYLIKTRGQQVTLSCSPISGHRSVSWYQQTPGQGLQFLFEYFSETQRNKGNFPGRFSGRQFSNSRSEMNVSTLELGDSALYLCASRTGTGYNEQFFGPGTRLTVL.

V gene TRBV11-2 combines with J gene TRBJ2-5, with D perhaps matching TRBD2 (6 bases). Between the trimmed V and J ends, which lost 3 bases and 4 bases, there was a span of 9 bases. The CDR3 extends over 13 amino acids. Germline-derived CDR1 and CDR2 are SGHAT and FQNNGV. This CDR3 is CASSFRGIETQYF. The CDR3 DNA sequence: TGTGCCAGCAGCTTTCGGGGGATAGAGACCCAGTACTTC.

This rearrangement joins TRBV27 to TRBJ1-6; D might be TRBD1 (5 bases). The CDR3 totals 14 residues. Germline V lookup: CDR1 MNHEY, CDR2 SMNVEV (reference sequence). Trimming pared 4 bases from V and 8 bases from J, leaving 12 bases between. CDR3 loop: CASSSRARDSPLHF. CDR3 DNA: TGTGCCAGCAGTTCCCGGGCCAGGGATTCACCCCTCCACTTT.

CDR3 nucleotide sequence: TGTGCCAGCAGCTTAGAGGGACAGACCCAAGAGACCCAGTACTTC. Protein product: CASSLEGQTQETQYF. The rearrangement uses TRBV5-4 and TRBJ2-5, with 7 positions matching TRBD1. The trim removed 2 bases at V and 1 base at J, leaving 5 bases unmatched. Germline CDR1 reads SGHNT; CDR2 reads YYREEE (reference sequence). The CDR3 is made up of 15 amino acids.

This clone has more than one count but fewer than ten. The chain combines TRBV5-4 with TRBJ2-6; the D gene is possibly TRBD2 (5 bases). The length of the CDR3 is 17 residues. Looked up from germline, CDR1 is SGHNT and CDR2 is YYREEE (reference sequence). V lost 1 base to trimming and J lost 1 base, with 12 bases between them. The CDR3 coding sequence is TGTGCCAGCAGCTTGATTTATAGGGAGTCTGGGGCCAACGTCCTGACTTTC. Translated: CASSLIYRESGANVLTF.

The rearrangement uses TRBV28 and TRBJ2-2; TRBD2 aligns across 12 bases. V trimming: 5 bases; J trimming: 9 bases; junction bases outside the gene matches: 7. Germline V gene sequence: CDR1 MDHEN, CDR2 SYDVKM. The CDR3 length is 15 residues. For the CDR3, the DNA is TGTGCCAGCAGTCGGGGACTAGCGGGCGGCCGGGAGCTGTTTTTT. Translated: CASSRGLAGGRELFF.

In its sample, this clone was seen a few times. J is TRBJ2-1 and V is TRBV15, with TRBD2 matching 15 bases. The CDR3 loop spans 16 amino acids. CDR1 is LNHNV, CDR2 YYDKDF, per germline (reference sequence). With V trimmed by 8 bases and J by 4 bases, 6 bases remained unmatched. The CDR3 DNA follows: TGTGCCACCGGAGGACTAGCGGGGGGGGTGTACAATGAGCAGTTCTTC. Translation: CATGGLAGGVYNEQFF.

This clone was observed a single time. The chain combines TRBV28 with TRBJ2-7; 9 nucleotides match TRBD2. The CDR3 is made up of 17 amino acids. J gave up 2 bases and V 7 bases, and 15 bases lay outside the gene matches. CDR1 and CDR2 (germline): MDHEN, SYDVKM. The CDR3: CASTSPLGSGGTYEQYF. The DNA of the CDR3 is TGTGCCAGCACCTCACCCCTGGGTAGCGGGGGAACCTACGAGCAGTACTTC.

The chain couples TRBV24-1 to TRBJ2-7; 8 positions match TRBD1. Germline V gives CDR1 KGHDR, CDR2 SFDVKD. The J segment lost 1 base and the V segment lost 6 bases, leaving 4 bases of the junction unmatched. The CDR3 is 14 amino acids. CDR3 in DNA: TGTGCCACCAGTCGGACAGGGAGTTCCTACGAGCAGTACTTC. As protein: CATSRTGSSYEQYF.

The rearrangement joins TRBV28 to TRBJ2-7; possible D gene TRBD2, 5 bases. V was pared by 5 bases and J by 0 bases, with 20 bases between. Germline CDR1 reads MDHEN; CDR2 reads SYDVKM. The CDR3 extends over 17 amino acids. CDR3 sequence reads: CASSRPTGLASSYEQYF. CDR3 DNA: TGTGCCAGCAGTCGCCCTACTGGACTGGCGAGCTCCTACGAGCAGTACTTC.

V gene TRBV4-1 combines with J gene TRBJ2-3; D gene uncertain. V shed 4 bases and J shed 2 bases, with 13 bases lying between them. The CDR3 has 15 residues. Germline-derived CDR1 and CDR2 are MGHRA and YSYEKL. The CDR3 sequence is CASSRSGLNTDTQYF. CDR3 nucleotide sequence: TGCGCCAGCAGCCGAAGTGGCCTTAACACAGATACGCAGTATTTT.

This clone was seen only a few times. The CDR3 sequence is CASSFTSGRGASYEQYF. CDR3 sequence (DNA): TGTGCCAGCAGCTTTACTAGCGGAAGAGGGGCCTCCTACGAGCAGTACTTC. The chain is built from TRBV7-9 and TRBJ2-7; the match to TRBD2 covers 8 bases. Germline values: CDR1 SEHNR, CDR2 FQNEAQ (reference sequence). The CDR3 runs 17 residues. Unmatched junction bases numbered 10, after V lost 3 bases and J lost 0 bases.

V is TRBV11-2 and J is TRBJ2-1, with TRBD2 matching 9 bases. V shed 0 bases, J shed 3 bases, and the junction held 0 bases outside the gene matches. The CDR3 covers 15 residues. Germline lookup yields CDR1 SGHAT and CDR2 FQNNGV. The CDR3 sequence: CASSLERGGYNEQFF. Here the CDR3 DNA reads TGTGCCAGCAGCTTAGAGCGGGGGGGCTACAATGAGCAGTTCTTC.